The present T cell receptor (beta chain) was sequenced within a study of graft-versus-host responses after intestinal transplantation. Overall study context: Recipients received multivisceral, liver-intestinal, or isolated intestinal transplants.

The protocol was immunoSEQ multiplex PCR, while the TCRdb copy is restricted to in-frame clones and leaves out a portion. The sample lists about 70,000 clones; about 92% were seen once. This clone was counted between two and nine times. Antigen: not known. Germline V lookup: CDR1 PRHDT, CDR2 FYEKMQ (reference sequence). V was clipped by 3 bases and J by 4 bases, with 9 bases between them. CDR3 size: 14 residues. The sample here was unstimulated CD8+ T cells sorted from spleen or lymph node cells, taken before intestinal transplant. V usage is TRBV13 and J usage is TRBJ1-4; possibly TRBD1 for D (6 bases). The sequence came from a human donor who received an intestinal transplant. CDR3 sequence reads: CASSFTGNNEKLFF. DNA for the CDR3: TGTGCCAGCAGCTTCACAGGGAATAATGAAAAACTGTTTTTT.